This T cell receptor (beta chain) was captured by sequencing in a study of identical twins. The CDR3 is made up of 15 amino acids. Germline-derived CDR1 and CDR2 are MDHEN and SYDVKM. The germline V and J ends were trimmed by 5 bases and 3 bases, with 14 bases remaining between them. MiXCR was run by TCRdb on the 5' RACE reads, yielding one entry per CDR3 protein. The table has under 500,000 distinct CDR3 sequences, roughly 13% seen once. These sequences were also reported in another study, on yellow fever vaccine responses in identical twins.

The sequencing input was CD4+ T cells sorted from blood. This receptor was taken from a woman younger than 30 in good health. The V gene is TRBV28, the J gene TRBJ1-5, with a possible D match to TRBD1 (5 bases). The CDR3 DNA reads TGTGCCAGCAGTCGAAGGGAAGGGGACAATCAGCCCCAGCATTTT. As protein: CASSRREGDNQPQHF.